These 6 T cell receptor beta chains originate from one sample sequenced in a study of esophageal squamous cell carcinoma under preoperative chemotherapy. Time point in this sample: before preoperative PTX-NDP chemotherapy. TCRdb re-derived calls from the PCR reads in MiXCR, one entry per CDR3 protein. The sample lists 6,600 or so distinct CDR3 sequences, 25% to 40% occurring once. Specimen collection occurred from a patient given preoperative chemotherapy. These receptors came from a human donor with esophageal squamous cell carcinoma. The donor label of this sample is uncertain.

As to this clonotype: The junction departs from the called germline gene at one end, perhaps through a read error. This chain connects TRBV6-5 to TRBJ2-5; a possible D gene is TRBD2 (5 bases). CDR3 size: 11 residues. Looked up from germline, CDR1 is MNHEY and CDR2 is SVGAGI. Written as DNA, the CDR3 is TGTGCCAGCAGTTACTTGGAGGAGCAGTGCTTC. Translated, it gives CASSYLEEQCF.

The rearrangement uses TRBV20-1 and TRBJ2-1, with D hard to call. With the DNA end fitting TRBJ2-5 better, the J assignment may be wrong. The CDR3 extends over 11 amino acids. Germline assignment: CDR1 DFQATT and CDR2 SNEGSKA (reference sequence). This CDR3 is CSATWGETQYF. The CDR3 DNA reads TGCAGTGCAACCTGGGGAGAGACCCAGTACTTC.

The chain uses TRBV7-2 and TRBJ2-7; no definite D call. The CDR3 spans 13 residues. Germline-derived CDR1 and CDR2 are SGHTA and FQGNSA. The ends were cut back, 3 bases at V and 3 bases at J, with 9 bases in the middle. The CDR3: CASSFSYNYEQYF. The CDR3 DNA is TGTGCCAGCAGCTTCTCCTACAACTACGAGCAGTACTTC.

This clonotype is judged medium-sized. The rearrangement uses TRBV6-1 and TRBJ2-1; tentatively, D is TRBD2 (5 bases). The better agreement between TRBJ2-7 and the DNA end casts doubt on the J call. CDR1 MNHNS and CDR2 SASEGT come from the germline V gene. The CDR3 runs to 13 residues. DNA for the CDR3: TGTGCCAGCAGTGAAGCTGGGAGAGGTGAGCAGTACTTC. This gives the protein CASSEAGRGEQYF.

Of note for this clonotype: No conserved phenylalanine or tryptophan is present at the end of the CDR3, so a read error is the likely explanation. The genes are TRBV27 and TRBJ2-1, with 10 positions matching TRBD2. The J call may be wrong; the DNA end is better matched by TRBJ2-7. Germline V gene data show CDR1 as MNHEY and CDR2 as SMNVEV (reference sequence). This CDR3 is built from 15 residues. CDR3 coding DNA: TGTGCCAGCAGTTGGCTAGCGGGAGTCGCCTACGAGCAGTACTGC. This sequence encodes CASSWLAGVAYEQYC.

By share, this clonotype ranks as medium-sized. The V and J genes are TRBV6-5 and TRBJ1-1, with 11 bases lining up with TRBD1. The CDR3 is made up of 14 amino acids. Germline-derived CDR1 and CDR2 are MNHEY and SVGAGI. J lost 6 bases, V lost 4 bases, and 4 bases had no gene match. CDR3 bases: TGTGCCAGCAGTTTCCCGGGACAGGGGGCTGAAGCTTTCTTT. This codes for CASSFPGQGAEAFF.